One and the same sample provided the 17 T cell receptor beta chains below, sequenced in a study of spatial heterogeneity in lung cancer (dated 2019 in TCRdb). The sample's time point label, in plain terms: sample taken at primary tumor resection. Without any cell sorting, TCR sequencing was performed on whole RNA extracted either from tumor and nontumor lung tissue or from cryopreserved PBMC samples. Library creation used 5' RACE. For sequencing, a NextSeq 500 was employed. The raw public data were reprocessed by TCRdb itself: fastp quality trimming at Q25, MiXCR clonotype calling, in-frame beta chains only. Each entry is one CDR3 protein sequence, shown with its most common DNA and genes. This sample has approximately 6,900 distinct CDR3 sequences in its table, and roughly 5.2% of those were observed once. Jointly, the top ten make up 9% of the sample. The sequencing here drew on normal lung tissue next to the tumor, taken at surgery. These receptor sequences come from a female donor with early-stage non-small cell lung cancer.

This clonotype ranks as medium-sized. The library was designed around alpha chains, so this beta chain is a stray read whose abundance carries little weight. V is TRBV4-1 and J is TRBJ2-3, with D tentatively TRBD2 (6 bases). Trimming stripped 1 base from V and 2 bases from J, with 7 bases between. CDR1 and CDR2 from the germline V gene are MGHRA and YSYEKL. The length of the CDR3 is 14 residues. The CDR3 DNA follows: TGCGCCAGCAGCCAAGGGGAGGCCACAGATACGCAGTATTTT. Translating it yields CASSQGEATDTQYF.

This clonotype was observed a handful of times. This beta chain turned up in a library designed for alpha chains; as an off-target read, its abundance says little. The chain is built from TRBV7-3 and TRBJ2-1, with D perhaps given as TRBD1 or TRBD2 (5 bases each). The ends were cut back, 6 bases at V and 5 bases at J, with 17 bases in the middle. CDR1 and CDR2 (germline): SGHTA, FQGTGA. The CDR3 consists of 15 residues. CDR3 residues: CASRTLGTANNEQFF. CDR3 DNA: TGTGCCAGCAGGACTCTTGGGACCGCTAACAATGAGCAGTTCTTC.

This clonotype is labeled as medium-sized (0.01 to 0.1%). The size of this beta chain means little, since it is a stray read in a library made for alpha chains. The CDR3 protein is CASSLEGFFSYEQYF. The CDR3 DNA reads as TGTGCCAGCAGCTTGGAAGGTTTTTTTTCCTACGAGCAGTACTTC. J is TRBJ2-7 and V is TRBV11-2; D is unresolved. The V and J ends lost 3 bases and 1 base respectively, with 13 bases between them. CDR3 length: 15 amino acids. Germline values: CDR1 SGHAT, CDR2 FQNNGV.

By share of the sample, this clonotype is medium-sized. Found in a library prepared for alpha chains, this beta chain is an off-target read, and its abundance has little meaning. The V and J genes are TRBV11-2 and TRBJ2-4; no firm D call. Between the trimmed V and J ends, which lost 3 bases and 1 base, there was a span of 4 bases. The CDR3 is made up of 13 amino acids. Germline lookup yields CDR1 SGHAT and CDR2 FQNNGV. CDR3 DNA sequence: TGTGCCAGCAGCTTGTGGGCCAAAAACATTCAGTACTTC. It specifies CASSLWAKNIQYF. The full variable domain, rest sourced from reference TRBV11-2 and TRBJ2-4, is EAGVAQSPRYKIIEKRQSVAFWCNPISGHATLYWYQQILGQGPKLLIQFQNNGVVDDSQLPKDRFSAERLKGVDSTLKIQPAKLEDSAVYLCASSLWAKNIQYFGAGTRLSVL.

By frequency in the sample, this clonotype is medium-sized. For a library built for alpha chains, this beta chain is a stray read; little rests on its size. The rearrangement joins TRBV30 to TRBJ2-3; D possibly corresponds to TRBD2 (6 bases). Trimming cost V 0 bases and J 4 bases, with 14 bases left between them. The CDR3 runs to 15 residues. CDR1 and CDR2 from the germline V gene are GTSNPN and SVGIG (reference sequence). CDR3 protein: CAWSVAGRSADTQYF. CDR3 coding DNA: TGTGCCTGGAGTGTGGCGGGGCGAAGTGCAGATACGCAGTATTTT.

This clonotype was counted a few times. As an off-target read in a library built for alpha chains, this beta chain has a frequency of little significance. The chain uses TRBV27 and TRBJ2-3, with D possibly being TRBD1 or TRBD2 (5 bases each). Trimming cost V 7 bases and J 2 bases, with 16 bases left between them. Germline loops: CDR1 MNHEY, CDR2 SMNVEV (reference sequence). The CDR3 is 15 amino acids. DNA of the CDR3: TGTGCCAGCACTCCCTGGGGACGGGACACAGATACGCAGTATTTT. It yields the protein CASTPWGRDTDTQYF.

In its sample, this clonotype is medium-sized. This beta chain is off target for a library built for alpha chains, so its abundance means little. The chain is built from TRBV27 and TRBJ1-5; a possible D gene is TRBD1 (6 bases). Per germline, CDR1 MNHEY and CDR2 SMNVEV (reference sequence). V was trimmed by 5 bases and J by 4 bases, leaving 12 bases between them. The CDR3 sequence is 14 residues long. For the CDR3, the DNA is TGTGCCAGCAGTCAGGGGAGGGGAAATCAGCCCCAGCATTTT. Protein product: CASSQGRGNQPQHF.

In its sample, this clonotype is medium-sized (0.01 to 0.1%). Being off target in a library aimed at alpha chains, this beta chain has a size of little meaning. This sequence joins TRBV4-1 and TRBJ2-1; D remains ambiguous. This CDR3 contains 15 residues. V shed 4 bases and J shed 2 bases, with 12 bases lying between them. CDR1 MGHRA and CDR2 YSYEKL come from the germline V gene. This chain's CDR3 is CASSRAEGPYNEQFF. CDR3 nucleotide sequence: TGCGCCAGCAGCCGCGCGGAAGGACCCTACAATGAGCAGTTCTTC.

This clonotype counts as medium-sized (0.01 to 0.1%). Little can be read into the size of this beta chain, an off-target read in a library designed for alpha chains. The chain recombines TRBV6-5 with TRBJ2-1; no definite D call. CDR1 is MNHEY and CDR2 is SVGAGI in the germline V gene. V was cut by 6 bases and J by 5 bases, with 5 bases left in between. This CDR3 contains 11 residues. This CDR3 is CASSLDNEQFF. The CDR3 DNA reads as TGTGCCAGCAGCCTTGACAATGAGCAGTTCTTC.

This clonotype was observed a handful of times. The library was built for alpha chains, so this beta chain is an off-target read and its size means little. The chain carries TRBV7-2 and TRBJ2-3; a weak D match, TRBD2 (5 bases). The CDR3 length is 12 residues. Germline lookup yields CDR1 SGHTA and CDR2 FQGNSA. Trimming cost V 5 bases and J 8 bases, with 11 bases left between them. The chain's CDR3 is CASSPLAGTQYF. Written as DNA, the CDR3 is TGTGCCAGCAGCCCACTGGCGGGTACGCAGTATTTT.

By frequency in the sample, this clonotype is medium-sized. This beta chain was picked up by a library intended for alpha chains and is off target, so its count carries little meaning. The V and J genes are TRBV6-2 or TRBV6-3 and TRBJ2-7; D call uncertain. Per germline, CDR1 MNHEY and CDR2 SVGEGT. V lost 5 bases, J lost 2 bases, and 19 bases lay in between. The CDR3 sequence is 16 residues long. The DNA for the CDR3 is TGTGCCAGCAGTACCCGGTGGTCACCGAATCCCTACGAGCAGTACTTC. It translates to CASSTRWSPNPYEQYF.

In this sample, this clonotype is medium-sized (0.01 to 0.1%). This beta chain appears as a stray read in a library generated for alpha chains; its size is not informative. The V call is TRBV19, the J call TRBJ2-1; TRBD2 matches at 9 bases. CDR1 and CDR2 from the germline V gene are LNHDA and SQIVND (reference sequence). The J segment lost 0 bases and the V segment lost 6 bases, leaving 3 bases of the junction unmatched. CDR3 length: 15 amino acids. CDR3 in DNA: TGTGCCAGTAGGAAGACTAGCGGCTCCTACAATGAGCAGTTCTTC. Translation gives CASRKTSGSYNEQFF. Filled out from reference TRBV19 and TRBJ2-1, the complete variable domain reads DGGITQSPKYLFRKEGQNVTLSCEQNLNHDAMYWYRQDPGQGLRLIYYSQIVNDFQKGDIAEGYSVSREKKESFPLTVTSAQKNPTAFYLCASRKTSGSYNEQFFGPGTRLTVL.

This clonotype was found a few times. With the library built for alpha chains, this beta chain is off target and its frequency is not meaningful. The CDR3 protein is CASRTGQAIYEQYF. The CDR3, as DNA: TGTGCCAGCAGGACGGGACAGGCGATATACGAGCAGTACTTC. The J gene is TRBJ2-7, the V gene TRBV28, with 8 positions matching TRBD1. Per germline, CDR1 MDHEN and CDR2 SYDVKM. The CDR3 extends over 14 amino acids. Trimming at V came to 6 bases and at J to 4 bases, leaving 8 bases not matched to a gene.

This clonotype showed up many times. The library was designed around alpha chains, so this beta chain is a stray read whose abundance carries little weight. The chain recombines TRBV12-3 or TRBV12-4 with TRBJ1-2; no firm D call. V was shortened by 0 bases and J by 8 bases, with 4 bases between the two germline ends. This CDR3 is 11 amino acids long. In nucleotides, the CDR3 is TGTGCCAGCAGTTTAGCGTCAGGCTACACCTTC. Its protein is CASSLASGYTF.

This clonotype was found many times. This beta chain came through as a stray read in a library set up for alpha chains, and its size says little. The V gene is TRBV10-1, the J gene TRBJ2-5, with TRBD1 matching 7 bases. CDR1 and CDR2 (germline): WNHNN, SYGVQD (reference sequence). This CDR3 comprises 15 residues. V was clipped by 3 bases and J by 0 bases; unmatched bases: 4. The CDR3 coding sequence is TGCGCCAGCAGTGAAGGGGGCAATAACCAAGAGACCCAGTACTTC. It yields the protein CASSEGGNNQETQYF.

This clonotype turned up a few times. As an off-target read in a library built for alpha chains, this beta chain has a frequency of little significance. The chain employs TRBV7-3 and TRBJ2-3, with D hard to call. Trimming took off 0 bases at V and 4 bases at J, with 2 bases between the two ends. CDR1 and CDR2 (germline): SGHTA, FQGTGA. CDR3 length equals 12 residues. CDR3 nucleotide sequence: TGTGCCAGCAGCTTAACTGCAGATACGCAGTATTTT. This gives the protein CASSLTADTQYF.

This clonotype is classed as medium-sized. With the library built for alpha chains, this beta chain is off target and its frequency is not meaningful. The CDR3 sequence is CASSADRHTEAFF. CDR3 nucleotide sequence: TGTGCCAGCAGTGCCGACAGACACACTGAAGCTTTCTTT. The chain combines TRBV6-4 with TRBJ1-1; D perhaps matches TRBD1 (5 bases). Germline V gene sequence: CDR1 MRHNA, CDR2 SNTAGT. V was shortened by 4 bases and J by 3 bases, with 9 bases between the two germline ends. The CDR3 covers 13 residues.